The clone carrying this T cell receptor beta chain was seen a single time. Antigen unknown. The germline V gene has CDR1 SEHNR and CDR2 FQNEAQ (reference sequence). The CDR3 spans 13 residues. The V and J ends lost 5 bases and 3 bases respectively, with 11 bases between them. The data derive from a study of cytomegalovirus exposure and HLA in healthy donors. Study results and caveats: Reported findings show TCR beta sequences accurately forecast HLA-A and HLA-B alleles in most subjects. Being indistinguishable, some V segments were excluded, TRBV6-2 and TRBV6-3 among them.

Amplification used 60 Vbeta primers and 13 Jbeta primers. Profiling relied on immunoSEQ multiplex PCR, and the TCRdb table lists in-frame clones only, not all of them. The sample records over 95,000 clones, 76% being singletons. Sequenced: PBMCs. The receptor was derived from a man aged 40-50 years in good health and CMV-seronegative. V and J are TRBV7-9 and TRBJ2-7; D may be TRBD1 (5 bases). The CDR3 sequence: CASSRTLIYEQYF. The CDR3 nucleotides read TGTGCCAGCAGCCGGACACTAATCTACGAGCAGTACTTC.